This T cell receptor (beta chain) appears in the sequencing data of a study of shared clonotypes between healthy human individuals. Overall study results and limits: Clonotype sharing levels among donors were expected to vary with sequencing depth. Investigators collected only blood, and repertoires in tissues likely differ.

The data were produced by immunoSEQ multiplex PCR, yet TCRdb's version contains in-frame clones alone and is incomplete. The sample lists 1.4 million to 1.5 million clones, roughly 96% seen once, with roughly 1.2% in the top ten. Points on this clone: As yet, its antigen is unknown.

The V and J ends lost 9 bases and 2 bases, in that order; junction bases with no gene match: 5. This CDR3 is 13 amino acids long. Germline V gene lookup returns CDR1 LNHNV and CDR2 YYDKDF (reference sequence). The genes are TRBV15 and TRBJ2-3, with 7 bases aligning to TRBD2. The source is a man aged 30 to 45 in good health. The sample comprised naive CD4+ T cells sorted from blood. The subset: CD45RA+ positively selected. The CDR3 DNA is TGTGCCACGAAGAGCGGGACCACAGATACGCAGTATTTT. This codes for CATKSGTTDTQYF.